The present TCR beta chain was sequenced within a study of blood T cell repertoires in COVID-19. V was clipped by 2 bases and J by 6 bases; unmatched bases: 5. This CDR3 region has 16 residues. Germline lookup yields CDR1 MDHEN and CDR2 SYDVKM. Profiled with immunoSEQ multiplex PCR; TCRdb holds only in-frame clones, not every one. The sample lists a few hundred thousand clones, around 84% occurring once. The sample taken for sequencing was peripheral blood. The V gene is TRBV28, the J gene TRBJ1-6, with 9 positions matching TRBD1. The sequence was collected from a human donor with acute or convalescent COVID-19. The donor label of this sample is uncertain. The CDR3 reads CASSLATGGRNSPLHF. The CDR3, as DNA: TGTGCCAGCAGTTTAGCCACAGGGGGCCGTAATTCACCCCTCCACTTT.